This entry features one TCR beta chain sequence. The CDR3 is made up of 12 amino acids. The V gene lost 2 bases and the J gene lost 6 bases, with 8 bases spanning the gap. Per germline, CDR1 MNHNY and CDR2 SVGAGI (reference sequence). TCRdb's table, derived via immunoSEQ multiplex PCR, lists solely in-frame clones and lacks some. The data hold under 75,000 clones, with 70% to 90% observed a single time. This sample was taken from a study of blood T cell repertoires in COVID-19. This clonotype was obtained from a woman older than 75 with active COVID-19. The genes are TRBV6-6 and TRBJ2-7, with a weak D call TRBD2 (7 bases). The sequenced sample was peripheral blood. CDR3 nucleotides: TGTGCCAGCAGTTACCGGGGGGCCGAGCAGTACTTC. Amino acid sequence: CASSYRGAEQYF.